This is a list of T cell receptor beta chains from one sample in a study of spatial heterogeneity in lung cancer. TCRdb processed the 5' RACE reads anew with MiXCR; each CDR3 protein has one entry. The sample records approximately 9,700 distinct CDR3 sequences, 9% to 15% being singletons. This material consisted of lung tumor tissue, taken at surgery. The receptors stem from a male donor with early-stage non-small cell lung cancer. CDR3s leave out the opening cysteine and the closing phenylalanine or tryptophan. D genes are given only for firm matches.

d_gene: NA
j_gene: TRBJ2-2
v_gene: TRBV6-1
CDR3aa: ASISLTGELF

d_gene: NA
j_gene: TRBJ2-3
v_gene: TRBV20-1
CDR3aa: SPRPSTDTQY

d_gene: NA
j_gene: TRBJ2-7
v_gene: TRBV3-1
CDR3aa: ASSQDSTRVEQY

d_gene: TRBD1
j_gene: TRBJ1-5
v_gene: TRBV9
CDR3aa: ASSVGQGPSQPQH

d_gene: TRBD2
j_gene: TRBJ2-3
v_gene: TRBV10-3
CDR3aa: AISEHRTSGRMGNTDTQY

d_gene: TRBD2
j_gene: TRBJ2-7
v_gene: TRBV10-3
CDR3aa: AISEGGTSGISYEQY

d_gene: NA
j_gene: TRBJ1-5
v_gene: TRBV7-9
CDR3aa: ASSLSGRNQPQH

d_gene: NA
j_gene: TRBJ2-7
v_gene: TRBV10-3
CDR3aa: ATSPRGGTYEQY

d_gene: NA
j_gene: TRBJ2-7
v_gene: TRBV29-1
CDR3aa: SVEARDPPGEQY

d_gene: NA
j_gene: TRBJ2-3
v_gene: TRBV5-1
CDR3aa: ASSFRLYTDTQY

d_gene: TRBD2
j_gene: TRBJ2-2
v_gene: TRBV9
CDR3aa: ASSPRLAGDTGELF

d_gene: NA
j_gene: TRBJ1-2
v_gene: TRBV3-1
CDR3aa: ATGPGGRQSYGYT

d_gene: TRBD1
j_gene: TRBJ2-2
v_gene: TRBV20-1
CDR3aa: SARSGDRSNTGELF

d_gene: NA
j_gene: TRBJ2-3
v_gene: TRBV27
CDR3aa: ASSFLAFTDTQY

d_gene: TRBD1
j_gene: TRBJ2-1
v_gene: TRBV20-1
CDR3aa: SARQGYRYNEQF

d_gene: TRBD2
j_gene: TRBJ2-2
v_gene: TRBV5-4
CDR3aa: ASSSGLAGATGELF

d_gene: NA
j_gene: TRBJ2-3
v_gene: TRBV9
CDR3aa: ASSVVGTDTQY

d_gene: TRBD1
j_gene: TRBJ2-7
v_gene: TRBV10-3
CDR3aa: AIRTGVGEQY

d_gene: NA
j_gene: TRBJ1-2
v_gene: TRBV7-2
CDR3aa: ASSLGGGDYGYT

d_gene: NA
j_gene: TRBJ2-4
v_gene: TRBV12-3/TRBV12-4
CDR3aa: ASSRDFKNIQY

d_gene: TRBD2
j_gene: TRBJ2-5
v_gene: TRBV7-2
CDR3aa: ASSLAGGGNQETQY

d_gene: NA
j_gene: TRBJ2-1
v_gene: TRBV6-5
CDR3aa: ASSYDLSATEQF

d_gene: NA
j_gene: TRBJ1-5
v_gene: TRBV2
CDR3aa: ASSEGAGQRYSNQPQH

d_gene: NA
j_gene: TRBJ1-1
v_gene: TRBV18
CDR3aa: ASSPPGRDLNTEAF

d_gene: NA
j_gene: TRBJ2-7
v_gene: TRBV29-1
CDR3aa: SAQGGTPNEQY

d_gene: TRBD1
j_gene: TRBJ2-7
v_gene: TRBV6-7
CDR3aa: ASSYGTGTGLSDEQY

d_gene: NA
j_gene: TRBJ2-7
v_gene: TRBV11-2
CDR3aa: ASSLDTSLREQY

d_gene: NA
j_gene: TRBJ2-5
v_gene: TRBV3-1
CDR3aa: ASSQAGRTQY

d_gene: NA
j_gene: TRBJ2-2
v_gene: TRBV18
CDR3aa: ASSPTRDPNTGELF

d_gene: NA
j_gene: TRBJ1-2
v_gene: TRBV5-6
CDR3aa: ASSPGPGSGYT

d_gene: NA
j_gene: TRBJ2-5
v_gene: TRBV7-9
CDR3aa: ASSYEDETQY

d_gene: NA
j_gene: TRBJ2-2
v_gene: TRBV27
CDR3aa: ASRETGNPTGELF

d_gene: NA
j_gene: TRBJ1-1
v_gene: TRBV18
CDR3aa: ASSTEVMNTEAF

d_gene: TRBD1
j_gene: TRBJ1-1
v_gene: TRBV18
CDR3aa: ASSARTGGADTEAF

d_gene: NA
j_gene: TRBJ2-5
v_gene: TRBV12-3/TRBV12-4
CDR3aa: ASSLYPNQETQY

d_gene: NA
j_gene: TRBJ1-2
v_gene: TRBV7-9
CDR3aa: ASSELANYGYT

d_gene: NA
j_gene: TRBJ1-1
v_gene: TRBV27
CDR3aa: ASSLQGPRVNTEAF

d_gene: NA
j_gene: TRBJ2-1
v_gene: TRBV24-1
CDR3aa: ATSSRYVGTDEQF

d_gene: NA
j_gene: TRBJ2-2
v_gene: TRBV6-4
CDR3aa: ASSETRNTGELF

d_gene: TRBD2
j_gene: TRBJ2-1
v_gene: TRBV6-6
CDR3aa: ASRLAGGGYNEQF

d_gene: NA
j_gene: TRBJ2-1
v_gene: TRBV14
CDR3aa: ASSQDRTVKF

d_gene: NA
j_gene: TRBJ2-3
v_gene: TRBV29-1
CDR3aa: SASGPSSTDTQY

d_gene: NA
j_gene: TRBJ1-5
v_gene: TRBV6-2/TRBV6-3
CDR3aa: ASSPDSFNQPQH

d_gene: TRBD1
j_gene: TRBJ2-2
v_gene: TRBV29-1
CDR3aa: SVYQGVNTGELF

d_gene: NA
j_gene: TRBJ2-1
v_gene: TRBV10-3
CDR3aa: AISESGQEPYNEQF

d_gene: NA
j_gene: TRBJ1-2
v_gene: TRBV7-9
CDR3aa: ASSLRPHTVSYGYT

d_gene: TRBD2
j_gene: TRBJ2-7
v_gene: TRBV27
CDR3aa: ASRPRTSDPSSLYYEQY

d_gene: NA
j_gene: TRBJ2-3
v_gene: TRBV29-1
CDR3aa: SVVPQLQSTDTQY

d_gene: NA
j_gene: TRBJ1-6
v_gene: TRBV12-3/TRBV12-4
CDR3aa: ASSFGSENSPLH

d_gene: TRBD2
j_gene: TRBJ2-7
v_gene: TRBV27
CDR3aa: ASIGRQYEQY

d_gene: TRBD1
j_gene: TRBJ1-5
v_gene: TRBV28
CDR3aa: ASRKTGDVQPQH

d_gene: NA
j_gene: TRBJ2-5
v_gene: TRBV19
CDR3aa: ASSIALQETQY